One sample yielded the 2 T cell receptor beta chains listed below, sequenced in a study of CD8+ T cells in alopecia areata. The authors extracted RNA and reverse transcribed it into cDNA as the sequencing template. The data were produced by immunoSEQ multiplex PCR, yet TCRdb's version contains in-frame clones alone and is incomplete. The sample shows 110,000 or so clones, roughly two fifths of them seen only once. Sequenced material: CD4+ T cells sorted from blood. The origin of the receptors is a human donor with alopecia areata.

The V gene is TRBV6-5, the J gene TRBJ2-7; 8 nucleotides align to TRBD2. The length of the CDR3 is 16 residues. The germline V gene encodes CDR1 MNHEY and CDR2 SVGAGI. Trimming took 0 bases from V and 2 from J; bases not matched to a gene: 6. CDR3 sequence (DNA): TGTGCCAGCAGTTACTCAAGCGGGAGTTCCCCCTACGAGCAGTACTTC. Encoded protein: CASSYSSGSSPYEQYF.

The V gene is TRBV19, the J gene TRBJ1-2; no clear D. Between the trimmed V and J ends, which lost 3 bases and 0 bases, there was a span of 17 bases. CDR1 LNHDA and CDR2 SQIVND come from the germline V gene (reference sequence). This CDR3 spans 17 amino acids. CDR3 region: CASSIPSVNSANYGYTF. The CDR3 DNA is TGTGCCAGTAGTATCCCGTCCGTCAACAGCGCTAACTATGGCTACACCTTC.